These 11 T cell receptor beta chains came from one sample sequenced in a study of blood T cell repertoires in COVID-19 (dated by TCRdb to about 2020). To prepare the library, the immunoSEQ multiplex PCR assay was applied. This immuneACCESS table, as held by TCRdb, lists in-frame sequences with V and J called but not all clones. Of the missing ones, under half trace to an unresolved V gene in checked studies; the others have no known cause. A total of 230,000 or so clones appear in this sample, more than 65% of them only once. Of the sample, over 2% falls within the top ten clones. The specimen was peripheral blood. The receptors come from a middle-aged man who had recovered from COVID-19.

This chain links TRBV5-5 with TRBJ2-4; D ambiguous. The CDR3 is made up of 15 amino acids. Trimming took 0 bases from V and 0 from J, leaving 7 bases between them. The germline V gene encodes CDR1 SGHKS and CDR2 YYEKEE (reference sequence). Written as DNA, the CDR3 is TGTGCCAGCAGCTTGGCGAGTCTAGCCAAAAACATTCAGTACTTC. This gives the protein CASSLASLAKNIQYF.

This rearrangement joins TRBV27 to TRBJ1-2; 7 bases agree with TRBD1. Unmatched junction bases numbered 8, after V lost 4 bases and J lost 6 bases. Germline assignment: CDR1 MNHEY and CDR2 SMNVEV (reference sequence). This CDR3 region has 14 residues. CDR3 loop: CASSYGGGLNGYTF. The CDR3 coding sequence is TGTGCCAGCAGTTACGGAGGGGGCCTCAATGGCTACACCTTC.

The gene calls are TRBV5-4 and TRBJ2-2; 15 bases line up with TRBD2. This CDR3 is built from 15 residues. Germline trimming cut 7 bases from V and 7 bases from J; bases unmatched to any gene: 5. Germline CDR1 is SGHNT and CDR2 is YYREEE (reference sequence). In DNA, the CDR3 is TGTGCCAGCGGACTAGCGGGAGGGCCAGACGGGGAGCTGTTTTTT. Translation: CASGLAGGPDGELFF. The complete variable domain, with remaining parts taken from reference TRBV5-4 and TRBJ2-2, reads ETGVTQSPTHLIKTRGQQVTLRCSSQSGHNTVSWYQQALGQGPQFIFQYYREEENGRGNFPPRFSGLQFPNYSSELNVNALELDDSALYLCASGLAGGPDGELFFGEGSRLTVL.

V and J are TRBV7-9 and TRBJ1-5; 10 bases are a match to TRBD1. The length of the CDR3 is 16 residues. V was pared by 2 bases and J by 2 bases, with 3 bases of the junction left unmatched. In germline, CDR1 is SEHNR, CDR2 FQNEAQ (reference sequence). The CDR3 DNA reads as TGTGCCAGCAGCTTAACGGGGACAGGGGGCAATCAGCCCCAGCATTTT. Translated, it gives CASSLTGTGGNQPQHF.

This clone was counted a single time. The chain uses TRBV5-4 and TRBJ2-3, with 10 nucleotides matching TRBD2. The CDR3 has 17 amino acids. From germline, CDR1 is SGHNT and CDR2 YYREEE (reference sequence). The V and J ends lost 3 bases and 5 bases, in that order; junction bases with no gene match: 12. DNA of the CDR3: TGTGCCAGCAGCTCCCCTCTAGCGGGAGCCTGGGGAGATACGCAGTATTTT. It specifies CASSSPLAGAWGDTQYF.

The rearrangement joins TRBV16 to TRBJ1-1, with D maybe TRBD1 (5 bases). The germline V gene has CDR1 KGHSY and CDR2 FQNENV. V dropped 1 base and J dropped 5 bases, with 14 bases sitting between them. The CDR3 length is 15 residues. The CDR3 protein is CASSQFHSRGTEAFF. The CDR3 DNA follows: TGTGCCAGCAGCCAATTCCACTCTAGGGGAACTGAAGCTTTCTTT.

This chain connects TRBV23-1 to TRBJ2-5, with 12 positions matching TRBD1. TRBV23-1 carries the ORF label, with uncertain function. The CDR3 runs 14 residues. V lost 4 bases to trimming and J lost 4 bases; unmatched junction nucleotides: 1. The CDR3 loop is CASSRDRGLETQYF. DNA of the CDR3: TGCGCCAGCAGTCGGGACAGGGGGCTAGAGACCCAGTACTTC.

There are a few counts of this clone. The chain has TRBV4-3 and TRBJ1-2; TRBD1 matches at 12 bases. The germline V gene has CDR1 LGHNA and CDR2 YSLEER. With V trimmed by 4 bases and J by 5 bases, 11 bases remained unmatched. CDR3 size: 17 residues. The chain's CDR3 is CASSPKWGQGALYGYTF. The CDR3 DNA is TGCGCCAGCAGCCCAAAGTGGGGACAGGGGGCCCTGTATGGCTACACCTTC.

In this sample, this clone turned up a few times. V and J are TRBV9 and TRBJ2-7; D may be TRBD2 (5 bases). This CDR3 has 13 residues. Trimming cost V 0 bases and J 7 bases, with 11 bases left between them. Germline loops: CDR1 SGDLS, CDR2 YYNGEE. The chain's CDR3 is CASSVENRGEQYF. The CDR3 region has the DNA TGTGCCAGCAGCGTAGAGAACCGGGGAGAGCAGTACTTC.

The rearrangement links TRBV5-1 to TRBJ2-5, with a tentative D call TRBD2 (5 bases). Trimming pared 3 bases from V and 5 bases from J, leaving 20 bases between. The CDR3 is made up of 16 amino acids. From germline, CDR1 is SGHRS and CDR2 YFSETQ. CDR3 bases: TGCGCCAGCAGCTCCCTTAGCACCGGGGTAGGGGAGACCCAGTACTTC. Amino acids: CASSSLSTGVGETQYF.

V gene TRBV6-1 combines with J gene TRBJ1-1; 7 bases are shared with TRBD1. The CDR3 has 15 residues. The germline V gene encodes CDR1 MNHNS and CDR2 SASEGT. The V and J ends lost 2 bases and 0 bases, in that order; junction bases with no gene match: 3. The CDR3 sequence: CASSEQGGVNTEAFF. CDR3 in DNA: TGTGCCAGCAGTGAACAGGGGGGTGTGAACACTGAAGCTTTCTTT.